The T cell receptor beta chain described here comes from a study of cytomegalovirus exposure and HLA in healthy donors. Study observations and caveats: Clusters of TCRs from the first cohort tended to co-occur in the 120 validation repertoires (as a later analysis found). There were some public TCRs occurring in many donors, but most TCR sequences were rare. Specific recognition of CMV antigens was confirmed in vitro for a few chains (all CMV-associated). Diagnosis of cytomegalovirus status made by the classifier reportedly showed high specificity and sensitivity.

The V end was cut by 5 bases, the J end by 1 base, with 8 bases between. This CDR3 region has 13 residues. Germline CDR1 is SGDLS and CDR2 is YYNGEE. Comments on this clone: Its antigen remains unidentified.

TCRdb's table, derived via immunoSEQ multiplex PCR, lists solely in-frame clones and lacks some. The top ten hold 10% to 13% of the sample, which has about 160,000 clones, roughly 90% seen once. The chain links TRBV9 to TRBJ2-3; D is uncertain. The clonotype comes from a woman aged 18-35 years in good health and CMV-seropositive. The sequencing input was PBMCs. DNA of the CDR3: TGTGCCAGCAGTTCCACAGGCACAGATACGCAGTATTTT. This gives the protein CASSSTGTDTQYF.